Listed below are T cell receptor beta chains from one sample, sequenced in a study of post-analysis software for immune sequencing data. TCRdb re-analysed the PCR reads in MiXCR, keeping a single row per CDR3 protein. The table shows 750,000 to 950,000 distinct CDR3 sequences, with about 57% occurring only once. Input material: blood. These receptors originate from a girl aged 10 to 17 with multiple sclerosis. CDR3s include the opening cysteine and the closing phenylalanine or tryptophan. D genes are given only for firm matches. Clone size is stated in some rows and not others, as once, few, many or a class when expanded.

D,J,V,size,DNA,CDR3
NA,TRBJ2-7,TRBV29-1,NA,TGCAGCGTTACCTGGACAGTCTCCTACGAGCAGTACTTC,CSVTWTVSYEQYF
NA,TRBJ1-2,TRBV20-1,NA,TGCAGTGCTAGTTTGTCTGCACAGAAGGGCTACACCTTC,CSASLSAQKGYTF
NA,TRBJ2-1,TRBV20-1,NA,TGCAGTGCAGCTACCCGGGCAGGTGGCAAGAATGAGCAGTTCTTC,CSAATRAGGKNEQFF
NA,TRBJ1-6,TRBV6-6,once,TGTGCCAGCAGTAAGGCGCCGACGGGTGTAGTTTCACCCCTCCACTTT,CASSKAPTGVVSPLHF
TRBD2,TRBJ2-7,TRBV7-2,few,TGTGCCAGCAGCTTAGTTGGTAGCGGGAAGACGCTTGAGCAGTACTTC,CASSLVGSGKTLEQYF
TRBD2,TRBJ2-5,TRBV15,NA,TGTGCCACCAACTCCCAGTCGGGAGGGGCCGAAGAGACCCAGTACTTC,CATNSQSGGAEETQYF
NA,TRBJ1-2,TRBV9,few,TGTGCCAGCAGCGACTTACAGAGTGGCTACACCTTC,CASSDLQSGYTF
TRBD2,TRBJ2-5,TRBV20-1,NA,TGCAGTGCTAGAAAAGGGAGGGCCCTCAGAGAGACCCAGTACTTC,CSARKGRALRETQYF
NA,TRBJ1-2,TRBV5-1,NA,TGCGCCAGCAGCGTCGAAACAGGAAAACGCAACTATGGCTACACCTTC,CASSVETGKRNYGYTF
TRBD2,TRBJ2-7,TRBV29-1,few,TGCAGCGTTGCTAAGCGGGAGGATATCGAGCAGTACTTC,CSVAKREDIEQYF
NA,TRBJ1-1,TRBV29-1,few,TGCAGCGTTGATGGACCGCTGAACACTGAAGCTTTCTTT,CSVDGPLNTEAFF
NA,TRBJ1-2,TRBV2,few,TGTGCCGGAAAAGGACAGAGCAACTATGGCTACACCTTC,CAGKGQSNYGYTF
NA,TRBJ2-5,TRBV20-1,NA,TGCAGTGCTAGACTTACAACGGGGCTCGACGGCGGCGCCCAGTACTTC,CSARLTTGLDGGAQYF
NA,TRBJ1-5,TRBV5-1,NA,TGCGCCAGCAGCTTTGATGGGGTAAATCAGCCCCAGCATTTT,CASSFDGVNQPQHF
TRBD2,TRBJ2-7,TRBV9,NA,TGTGCCAGCAGCGTGACTAGCGGGAGTGCTTACGAGCAGTACTTC,CASSVTSGSAYEQYF
TRBD1,TRBJ2-3,TRBV7-9,once,TGTGCCAGCAGCTTCGGACAGGGTGAGGATACGCAGTATTTT,CASSFGQGEDTQYF
NA,TRBJ2-3,TRBV29-1,NA,TGCAGCGTCCCCCCCACCTCCAACACAGATACGCAGTATTTT,CSVPPTSNTDTQYF
TRBD2,TRBJ2-7,TRBV2,NA,TGTGCCAGCAGGGGACTAGCGATCGAGCAGTACTTC,CASRGLAIEQYF
TRBD1,TRBJ2-7,TRBV6-6,NA,TGTGCCAGCAGTTTTCGTCCGGGACAGAGTAACGAGCAGTACTTC,CASSFRPGQSNEQYF
NA,TRBJ1-2,TRBV12-3/TRBV12-4,NA,TGTGCCAGCAGTTTAAAGTCTTATAACTATGGCTACACCTTC,CASSLKSYNYGYTF
TRBD2,TRBJ2-3,TRBV10-3,NA,TGTGCCATCAGCCCGGGACTATCAGGAGATACGCAGTATTTT,CAISPGLSGDTQYF
TRBD1,TRBJ1-2,TRBV29-1,NA,TGCAGCGTTGAAGTGGGACAGGTTCAACCCTTTAACTATGGCTACACCTTC,CSVEVGQVQPFNYGYTF
TRBD1,TRBJ2-7,TRBV7-9,few,TGTGCCAGCAGCGCGCGGACAGGGAGACCGTACGAGCAGTACTTC,CASSARTGRPYEQYF
TRBD2,TRBJ2-1,TRBV20-1,NA,TGCAGTGCTAGAGATCCCCGGGGGGGCCGCAATGAGCAGTTCTTC,CSARDPRGGRNEQFF
NA,TRBJ2-7,TRBV12-3/TRBV12-4,NA,TGTGCCAGCAGTTTATGGGGCAGGGAGATCAACGAGCAGTACTTC,CASSLWGREINEQYF